Each of the 3 T cell receptor beta chains below was sequenced from the same sample in a study of T cell responses to AZD1222 COVID-19 vaccine. Sequencing was performed with immunoSEQ multiplex PCR; in TCRdb, only in-frame clones are kept and a portion is missing. The repertoire holds about 170,000 clones, with 92% as singletons. This sample comprised peripheral blood, obtained on day 0 of AZD1222 vaccination. These receptors came from an adult in good health.

The chain recombines TRBV7-2 with TRBJ2-7; D gene unclear. V shed 7 bases and J shed 7 bases, with 17 bases lying between them. CDR3 size: 13 residues. The V gene's germline CDR1 is SGHTA and CDR2 FQGNSA. CDR3 nucleotide sequence: TGTGCCAGCACCCCATTTCCGGCTGGGGAGCAGTACTTC. Its translation is CASTPFPAGEQYF.

The chain carries TRBV5-1 and TRBJ1-4, with TRBD1 matching 7 bases. With V trimmed by 5 bases and J by 5 bases, 9 bases remained unmatched. Germline V gives CDR1 SGHRS, CDR2 YFSETQ. This CDR3 is built from 15 residues. The CDR3 here is CASRHQTGRNEKLFF. The CDR3 DNA reads as TGCGCCAGCAGACACCAGACAGGGAGGAATGAAAAACTGTTTTTT.

This chain connects TRBV3-1 (or the pseudogene TRBV3-2) to TRBJ2-4; no definite D call. Trimming took off 8 bases at V and 7 bases at J, with 12 bases between the two ends. The CDR3 is 12 residues long. CDR1 is LGHDT, CDR2 YNNKEL, per germline (reference sequence). The CDR3 sequence is CASSPTANIQYF. The DNA for the CDR3 is TGTGCCAGCTCACCAACGGCGAACATTCAGTACTTC.